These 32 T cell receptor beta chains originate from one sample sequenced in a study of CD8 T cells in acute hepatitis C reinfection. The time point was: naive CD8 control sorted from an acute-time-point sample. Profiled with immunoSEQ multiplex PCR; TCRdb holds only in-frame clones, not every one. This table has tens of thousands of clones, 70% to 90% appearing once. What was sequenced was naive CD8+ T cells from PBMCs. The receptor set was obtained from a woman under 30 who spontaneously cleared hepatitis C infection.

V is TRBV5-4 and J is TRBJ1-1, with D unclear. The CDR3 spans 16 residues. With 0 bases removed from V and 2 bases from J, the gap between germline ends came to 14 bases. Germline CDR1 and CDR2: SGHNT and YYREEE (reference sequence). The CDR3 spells CASSLEIPPQNTEAFF. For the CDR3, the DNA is TGTGCCAGCAGCTTGGAAATTCCACCTCAAAACACTGAAGCTTTCTTT.

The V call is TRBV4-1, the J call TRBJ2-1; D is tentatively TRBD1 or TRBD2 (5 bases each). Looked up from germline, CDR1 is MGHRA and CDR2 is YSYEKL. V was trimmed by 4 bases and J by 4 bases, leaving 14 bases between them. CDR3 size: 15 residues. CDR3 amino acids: CASSPRGGGYNEQFF. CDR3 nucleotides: TGCGCCAGCAGCCCAAGGGGTGGGGGATACAATGAGCAGTTCTTC.

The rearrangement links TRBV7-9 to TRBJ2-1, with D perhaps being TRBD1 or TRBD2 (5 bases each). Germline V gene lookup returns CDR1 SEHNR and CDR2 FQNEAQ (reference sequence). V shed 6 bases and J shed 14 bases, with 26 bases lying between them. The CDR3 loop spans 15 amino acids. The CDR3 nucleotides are TGTGCCAGCAGTCCACGGTCCGGGACCTCCCAAGGAGAGTTCTTC. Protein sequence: CASSPRSGTSQGEFF.

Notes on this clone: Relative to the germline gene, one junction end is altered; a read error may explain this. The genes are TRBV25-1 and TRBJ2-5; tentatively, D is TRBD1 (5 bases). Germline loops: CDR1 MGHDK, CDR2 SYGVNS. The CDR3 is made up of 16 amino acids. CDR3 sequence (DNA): TGTGCCAGCAGTAAATACTGGACAACCGAACGGGAGACCCAGTACTTC. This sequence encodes CASSKYWTTERETQYF.

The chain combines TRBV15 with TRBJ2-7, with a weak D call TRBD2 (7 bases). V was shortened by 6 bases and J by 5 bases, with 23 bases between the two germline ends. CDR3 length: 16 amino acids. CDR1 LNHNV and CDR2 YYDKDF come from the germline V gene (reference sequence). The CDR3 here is CATRRGEGRWSHEQYF. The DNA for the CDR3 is TGTGCCACCAGGAGGGGGGAGGGCCGTTGGAGCCACGAGCAGTACTTC.

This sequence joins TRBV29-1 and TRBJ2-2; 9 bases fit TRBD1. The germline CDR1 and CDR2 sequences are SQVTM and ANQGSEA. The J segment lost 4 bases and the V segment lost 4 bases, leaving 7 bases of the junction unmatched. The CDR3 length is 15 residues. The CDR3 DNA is TGCAGCGTTGGATCCGGGACAGGGATCACCGGGGAGCTGTTTTTT. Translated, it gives CSVGSGTGITGELFF.

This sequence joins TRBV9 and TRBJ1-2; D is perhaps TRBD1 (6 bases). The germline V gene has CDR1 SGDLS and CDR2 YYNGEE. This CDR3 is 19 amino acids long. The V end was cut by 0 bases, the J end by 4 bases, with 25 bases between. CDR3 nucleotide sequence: TGTGCCAGCAGCGTAGCTCGAACAGGGTCGATGGCGATGGGCTATGGCTACACCTTC. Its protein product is CASSVARTGSMAMGYGYTF.

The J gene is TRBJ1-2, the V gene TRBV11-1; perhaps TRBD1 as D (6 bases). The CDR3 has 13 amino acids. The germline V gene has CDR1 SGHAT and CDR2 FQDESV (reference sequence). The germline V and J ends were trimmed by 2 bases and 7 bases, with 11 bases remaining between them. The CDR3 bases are TGTGCCAGCAGCTTATTACAGGGAGGTGGCTACACCTTC. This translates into CASSLLQGGGYTF. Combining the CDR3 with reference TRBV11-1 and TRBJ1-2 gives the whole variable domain EAEVAQSPRYKITEKSQAVAFWCDPISGHATLYWYRQILGQGPELLVQFQDESVVDDSQLPKDRFSAERLKGVDSTLKIQPAELGDSAMYLCASSLLQGGGYTFGSGTRLTVV.

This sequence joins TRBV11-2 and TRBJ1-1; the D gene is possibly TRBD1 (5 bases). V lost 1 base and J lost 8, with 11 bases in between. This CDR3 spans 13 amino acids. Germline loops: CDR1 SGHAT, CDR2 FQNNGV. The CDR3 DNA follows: TGTGCCAGCAGCTTAGTAGGGACGGCAGAAGCTTTCTTT. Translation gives CASSLVGTAEAFF.

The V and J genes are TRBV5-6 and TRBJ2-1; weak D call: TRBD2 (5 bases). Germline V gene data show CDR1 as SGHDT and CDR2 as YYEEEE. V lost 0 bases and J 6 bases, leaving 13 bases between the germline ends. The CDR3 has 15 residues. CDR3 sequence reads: CASSLDGNRFNEQFF. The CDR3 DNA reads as TGTGCCAGCAGCTTGGACGGGAATCGGTTCAATGAGCAGTTCTTC. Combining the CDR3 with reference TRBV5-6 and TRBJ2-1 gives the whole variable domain DAGVTQSPTHLIKTRGQQVTLRCSPKSGHDTVSWYQQALGQGPQFIFQYYEEEERQRGNFPDRFSGHQFPNYSSELNVNALLLGDSALYLCASSLDGNRFNEQFFGPGTRLTVL.

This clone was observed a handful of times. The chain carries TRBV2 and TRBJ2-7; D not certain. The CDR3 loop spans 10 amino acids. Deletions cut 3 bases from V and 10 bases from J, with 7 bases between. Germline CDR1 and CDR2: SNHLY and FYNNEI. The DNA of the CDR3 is TGTGCCAGCAGTGACAGTACCCAGTACTTC. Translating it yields CASSDSTQYF.

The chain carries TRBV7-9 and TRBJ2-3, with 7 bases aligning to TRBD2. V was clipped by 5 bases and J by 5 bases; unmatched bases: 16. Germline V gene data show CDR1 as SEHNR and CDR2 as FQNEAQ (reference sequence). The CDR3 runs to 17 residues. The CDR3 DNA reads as TGTGCCAGCAGCCACCCACTAGCGCCCTCAGTGGGAGATACGCAGTATTTT. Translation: CASSHPLAPSVGDTQYF.

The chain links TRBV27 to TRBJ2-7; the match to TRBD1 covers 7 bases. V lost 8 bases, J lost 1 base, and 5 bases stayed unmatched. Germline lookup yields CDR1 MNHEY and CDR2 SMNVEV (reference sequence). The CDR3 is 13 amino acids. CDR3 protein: CASGTGDSYEQYF. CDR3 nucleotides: TGTGCCAGCGGAACAGGGGATTCCTACGAGCAGTACTTC.

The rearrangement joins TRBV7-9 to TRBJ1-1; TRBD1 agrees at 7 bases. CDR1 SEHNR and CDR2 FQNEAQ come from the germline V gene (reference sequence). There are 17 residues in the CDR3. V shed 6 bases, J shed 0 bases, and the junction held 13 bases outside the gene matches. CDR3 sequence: CASSPDRAGWMNTEAFF. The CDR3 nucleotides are TGTGCCAGCAGTCCCGACAGGGCAGGTTGGATGAACACTGAAGCTTTCTTT.

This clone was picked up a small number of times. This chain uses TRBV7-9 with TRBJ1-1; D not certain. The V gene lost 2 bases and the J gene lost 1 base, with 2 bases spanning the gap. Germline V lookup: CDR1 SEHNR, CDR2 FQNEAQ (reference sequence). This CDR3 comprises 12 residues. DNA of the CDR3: TGTGCCAGCAGCTTACAGAACACTGAAGCTTTCTTT. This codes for CASSLQNTEAFF.

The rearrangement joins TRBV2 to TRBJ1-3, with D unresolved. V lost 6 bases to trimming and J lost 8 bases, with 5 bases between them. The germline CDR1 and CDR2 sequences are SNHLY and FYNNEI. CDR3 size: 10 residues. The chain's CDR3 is CASRRHTIYF. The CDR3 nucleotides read TGTGCCAGCAGGCGGCACACCATATATTTT.

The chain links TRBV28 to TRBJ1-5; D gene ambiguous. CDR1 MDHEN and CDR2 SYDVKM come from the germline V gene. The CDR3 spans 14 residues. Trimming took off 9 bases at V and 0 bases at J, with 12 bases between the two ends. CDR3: CASSEDRSNQPQHF. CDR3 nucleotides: TGTGCCAGTTCTGAAGATCGTAGCAATCAGCCCCAGCATTTT.

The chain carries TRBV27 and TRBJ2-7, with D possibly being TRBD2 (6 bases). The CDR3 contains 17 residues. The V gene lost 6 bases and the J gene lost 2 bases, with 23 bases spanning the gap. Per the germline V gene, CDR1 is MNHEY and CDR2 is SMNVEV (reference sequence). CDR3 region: CASSTAELAGIPYEQYF. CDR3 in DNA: TGTGCCAGCAGCACCGCGGAGCTGGCGGGGATTCCCTACGAGCAGTACTTC.

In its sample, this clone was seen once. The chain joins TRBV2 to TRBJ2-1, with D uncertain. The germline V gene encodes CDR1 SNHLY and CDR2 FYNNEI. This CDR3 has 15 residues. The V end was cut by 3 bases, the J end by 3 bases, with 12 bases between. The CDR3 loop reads CASSEGLDYYNEQFF. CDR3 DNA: TGTGCCAGCAGTGAGGGGTTAGATTACTACAATGAGCAGTTCTTC.

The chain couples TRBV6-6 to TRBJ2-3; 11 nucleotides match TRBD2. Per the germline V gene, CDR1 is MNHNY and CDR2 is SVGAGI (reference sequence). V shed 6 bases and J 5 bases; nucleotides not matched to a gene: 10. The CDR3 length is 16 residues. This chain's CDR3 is CASRSTVAGGEDTQYF. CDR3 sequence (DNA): TGTGCCAGCAGGTCGACAGTAGCGGGAGGGGAAGATACGCAGTATTTT.

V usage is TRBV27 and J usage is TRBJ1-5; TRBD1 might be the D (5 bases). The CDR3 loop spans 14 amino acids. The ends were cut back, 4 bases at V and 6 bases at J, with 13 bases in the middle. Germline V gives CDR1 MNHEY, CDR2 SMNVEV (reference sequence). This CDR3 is CASSSGRISQPQHF. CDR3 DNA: TGTGCCAGCAGTTCGGGGCGGATCAGTCAGCCCCAGCATTTT.

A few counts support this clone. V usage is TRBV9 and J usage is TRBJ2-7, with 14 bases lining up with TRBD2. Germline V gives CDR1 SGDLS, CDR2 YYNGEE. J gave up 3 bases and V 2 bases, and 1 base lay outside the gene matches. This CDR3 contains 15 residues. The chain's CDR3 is CASSVGLAGDYEQYF. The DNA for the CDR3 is TGTGCCAGCAGCGTGGGACTAGCGGGAGACTACGAGCAGTACTTC.

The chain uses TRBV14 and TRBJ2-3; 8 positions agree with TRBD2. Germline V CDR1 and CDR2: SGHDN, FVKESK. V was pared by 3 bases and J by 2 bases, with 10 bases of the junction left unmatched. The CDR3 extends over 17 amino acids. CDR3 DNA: TGTGCCAGCAGCCAGGGACTAGTAGGGCGGGCCACAGATACGCAGTATTTT. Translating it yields CASSQGLVGRATDTQYF.

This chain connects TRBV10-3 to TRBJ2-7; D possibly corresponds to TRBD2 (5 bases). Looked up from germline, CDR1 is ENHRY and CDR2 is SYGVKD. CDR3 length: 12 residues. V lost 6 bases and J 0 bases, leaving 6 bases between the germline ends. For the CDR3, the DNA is TGTGCCATCAGCCGGGACTCCTACGAGCAGTACTTC. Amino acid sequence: CAISRDSYEQYF.

CDR3 sequence (DNA): TGTGCCAGCAGCCTGGGTGGAAACACCATATATTTT. Its translation: CASSLGGNTIYF. The genes are TRBV7-6 and TRBJ1-3; no clear D. Looked up from germline, CDR1 is SGHVS and CDR2 is FNYEAQ. CDR3 length: 12 amino acids. Trimming took off 5 bases at V and 3 bases at J, with 5 bases between the two ends.

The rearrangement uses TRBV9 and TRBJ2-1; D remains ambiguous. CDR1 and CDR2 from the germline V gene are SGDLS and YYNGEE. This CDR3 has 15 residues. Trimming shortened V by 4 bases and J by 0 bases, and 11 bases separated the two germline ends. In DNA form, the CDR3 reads TGTGCCAGCAGCCCCCTTCAGAGCTCCTACAATGAGCAGTTCTTC. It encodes CASSPLQSSYNEQFF.

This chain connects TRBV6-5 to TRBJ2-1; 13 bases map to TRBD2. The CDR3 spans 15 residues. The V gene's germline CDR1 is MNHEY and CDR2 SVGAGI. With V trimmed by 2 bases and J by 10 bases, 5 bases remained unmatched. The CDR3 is CASSYGLAGDREQFF. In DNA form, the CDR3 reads TGTGCCAGCAGTTACGGACTAGCGGGAGATCGGGAGCAGTTCTTC.

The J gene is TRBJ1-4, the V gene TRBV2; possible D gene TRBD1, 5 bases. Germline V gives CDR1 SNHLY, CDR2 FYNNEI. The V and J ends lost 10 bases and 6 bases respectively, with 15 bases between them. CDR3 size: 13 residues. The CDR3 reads CATGTGGDEKLFF. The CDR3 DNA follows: TGTGCCACCGGGACGGGTGGAGATGAAAAACTGTTTTTT.

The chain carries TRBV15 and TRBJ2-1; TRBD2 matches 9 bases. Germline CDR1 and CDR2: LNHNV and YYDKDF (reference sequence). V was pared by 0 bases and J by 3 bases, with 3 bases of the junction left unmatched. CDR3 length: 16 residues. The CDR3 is CATSRDRAGGYNEQFF. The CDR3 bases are TGTGCCACCAGCAGAGATCGAGCGGGAGGCTACAATGAGCAGTTCTTC. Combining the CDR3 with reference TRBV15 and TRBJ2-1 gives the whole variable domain DAMVIQNPRYQVTQFGKPVTLSCSQTLNHNVMYWYQQKSSQAPKLLFHYYDKDFNNEADTPDNFQSRRPNTSFCFLDIRSPGLGDTAMYLCATSRDRAGGYNEQFFGPGTRLTVL.

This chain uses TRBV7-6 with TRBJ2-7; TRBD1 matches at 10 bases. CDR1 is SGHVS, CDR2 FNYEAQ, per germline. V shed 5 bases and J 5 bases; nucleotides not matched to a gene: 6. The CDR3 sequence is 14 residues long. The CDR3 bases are TGTGCCAGCAGCCCGGGACAGGGGTTGCACGAGCAGTACTTC. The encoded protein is CASSPGQGLHEQYF. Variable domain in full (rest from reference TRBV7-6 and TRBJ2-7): GAGVSQSPRYKVTKRGQDVALRCDPISGHVSLYWYRQALGQGPEFLTYFNYEAQQDKSGLPNDRFSAERPEGSISTLTIQRTEQRDSAMYRCASSPGQGLHEQYFGPGTRLTVT.

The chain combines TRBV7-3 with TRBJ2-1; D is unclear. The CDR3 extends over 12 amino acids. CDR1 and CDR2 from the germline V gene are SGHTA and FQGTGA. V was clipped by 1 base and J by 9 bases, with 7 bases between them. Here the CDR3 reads CASSLSSGEQFF. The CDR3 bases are TGTGCCAGCAGCTTAAGCTCTGGTGAGCAGTTCTTC.

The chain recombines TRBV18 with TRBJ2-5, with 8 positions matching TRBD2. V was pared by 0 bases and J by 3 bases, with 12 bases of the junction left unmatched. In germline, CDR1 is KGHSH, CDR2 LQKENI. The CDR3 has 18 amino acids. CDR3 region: CASSPPKPGGLGEETQYF. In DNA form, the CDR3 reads TGTGCCAGCTCACCACCAAAACCGGGAGGGCTGGGAGAAGAGACCCAGTACTTC. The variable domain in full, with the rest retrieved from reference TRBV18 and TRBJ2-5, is NAGVMQNPRHLVRRRGQEARLRCSPMKGHSHVYWYRQLPEEGLKFMVYLQKENIIDESGMPKERFSAEFPKEGPSILRIQQVVRGDSAAYFCASSPPKPGGLGEETQYFGPGTRLLVL.